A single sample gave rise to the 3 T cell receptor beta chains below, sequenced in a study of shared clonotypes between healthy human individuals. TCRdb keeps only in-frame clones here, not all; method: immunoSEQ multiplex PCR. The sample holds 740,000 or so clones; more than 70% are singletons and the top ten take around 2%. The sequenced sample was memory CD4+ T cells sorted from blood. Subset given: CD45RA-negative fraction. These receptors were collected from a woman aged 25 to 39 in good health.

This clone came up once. This CDR3 reads CASSGTLSYEQYF. In DNA form, the CDR3 reads TGTGCCAGCAGTGGGACCCTATCCTACGAGCAGTACTTC. V usage is TRBV25-1 and J usage is TRBJ2-7; D remains ambiguous. V was trimmed by 4 bases and J by 1 base, leaving 8 bases between them. The CDR3 is made up of 13 amino acids. Germline values: CDR1 MGHDK, CDR2 SYGVNS.

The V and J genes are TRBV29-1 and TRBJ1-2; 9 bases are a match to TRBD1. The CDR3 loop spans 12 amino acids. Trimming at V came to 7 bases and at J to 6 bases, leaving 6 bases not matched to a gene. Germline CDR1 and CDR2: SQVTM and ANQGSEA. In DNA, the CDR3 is TGCAGCGCTAGACAGGGGGGGAATGGCTACACCTTC. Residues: CSARQGGNGYTF.

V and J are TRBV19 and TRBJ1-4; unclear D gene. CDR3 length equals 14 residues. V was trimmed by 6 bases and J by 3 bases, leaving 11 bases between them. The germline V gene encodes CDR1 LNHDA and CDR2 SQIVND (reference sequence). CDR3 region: CASRTGMSNEKLFF. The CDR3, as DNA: TGTGCCAGTAGGACCGGGATGTCTAATGAAAAACTGTTTTTT.